This TCR beta chain came from a study of regulatory T cells in long-lasting Graves disease. The time point is: newly diagnosed GD, antithyroid drugs for less than 3 months. RNA from PBMCs was the source of the TCR library. Trimming pared 0 bases from V and 7 bases from J, leaving 13 bases between. The CDR3 contains 14 residues. Germline CDR1 is GTSNPN and CDR2 is SVGIG (reference sequence). Arm-PCR of CDR3 regions and iRepertoire HTBI primers were the basis on which TCR beta libraries were built. Per the authors' pipeline: Across samples, around 60 TRBV and around 14 TRBJ segments were found. TCRdb itself ran the multiplex PCR reads through MiXCR, one entry per CDR3 protein. None of the V and J calls come from the authors' own analysis; TCRdb made them. This sample yields approximately 400,000 distinct CDR3 sequences, of which 14% to 15% are seen a single time; 16% belongs to the top ten. A few counts support this clonotype.

These data were also reused for a study on T cells in Graves' hyperthyroidism and ophthalmopathy.

The input for sequencing was peripheral blood mononuclear cells (PBMCs), taken at new diagnosis, from a patient treated with antithyroid drugs. The receptor comes from a woman aged 25 to 39 with Graves disease. The V and J genes are TRBV30 and TRBJ1-3; the D is unclear. The DNA of the CDR3 is TGTGCCTGGAGTGTACGTAGCGGAGCGAACACCATATATTTT. Amino acid sequence: CAWSVRSGANTIYF.